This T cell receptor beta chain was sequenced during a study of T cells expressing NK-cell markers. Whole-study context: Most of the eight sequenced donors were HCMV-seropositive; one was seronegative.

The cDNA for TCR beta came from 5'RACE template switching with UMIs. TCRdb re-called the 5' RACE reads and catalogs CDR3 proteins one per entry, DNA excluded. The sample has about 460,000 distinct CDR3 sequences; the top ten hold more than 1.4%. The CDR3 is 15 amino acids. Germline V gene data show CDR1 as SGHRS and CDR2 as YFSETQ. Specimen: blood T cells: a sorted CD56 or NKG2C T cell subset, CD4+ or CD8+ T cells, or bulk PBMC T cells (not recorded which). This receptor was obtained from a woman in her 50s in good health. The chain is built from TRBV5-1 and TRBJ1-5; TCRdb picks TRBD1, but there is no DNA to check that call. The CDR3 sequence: CASRSSGLPGEPQHF.